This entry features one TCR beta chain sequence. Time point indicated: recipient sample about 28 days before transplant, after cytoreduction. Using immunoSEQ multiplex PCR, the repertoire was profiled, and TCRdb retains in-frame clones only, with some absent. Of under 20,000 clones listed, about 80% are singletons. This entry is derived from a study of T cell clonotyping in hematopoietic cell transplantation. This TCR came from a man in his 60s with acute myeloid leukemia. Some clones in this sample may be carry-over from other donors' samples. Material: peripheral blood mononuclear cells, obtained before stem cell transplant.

The CDR3 sequence is CASSLEGYTF. The CDR3 bases are TGTGCCAGCAGTCTCGAAGGCTACACCTTC. V usage is TRBV2 and J usage is TRBJ1-2; no definite D call. The germline CDR1 and CDR2 sequences are SNHLY and FYNNEI. This CDR3 is 10 amino acids long. The V and J ends lost 5 bases and 8 bases respectively, with 6 bases between them. The full variable domain, its missing parts supplied by reference TRBV2 and TRBJ1-2, is EPEVTQTPSHQVTQMGQEVILRCVPISNHLYFYWYRQILGQKVEFLVSFYNNEISEKSEIFDDQFSVERPDGSNFTLKIRSTKLEDSAMYFCASSLEGYTFGSGTRLTVV.